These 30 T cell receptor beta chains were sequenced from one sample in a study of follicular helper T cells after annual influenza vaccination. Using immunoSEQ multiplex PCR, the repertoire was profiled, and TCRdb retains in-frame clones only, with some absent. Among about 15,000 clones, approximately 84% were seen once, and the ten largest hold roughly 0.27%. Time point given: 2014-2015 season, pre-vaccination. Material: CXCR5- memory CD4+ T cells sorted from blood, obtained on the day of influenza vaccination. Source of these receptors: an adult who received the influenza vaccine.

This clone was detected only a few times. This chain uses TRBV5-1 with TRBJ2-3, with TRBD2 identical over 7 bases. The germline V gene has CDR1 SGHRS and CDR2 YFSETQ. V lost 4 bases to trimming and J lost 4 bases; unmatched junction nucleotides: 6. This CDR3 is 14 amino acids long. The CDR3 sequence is CASSHRGRADTQYF. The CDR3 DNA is TGCGCCAGCAGCCATCGTGGGAGGGCAGATACGCAGTATTTT.

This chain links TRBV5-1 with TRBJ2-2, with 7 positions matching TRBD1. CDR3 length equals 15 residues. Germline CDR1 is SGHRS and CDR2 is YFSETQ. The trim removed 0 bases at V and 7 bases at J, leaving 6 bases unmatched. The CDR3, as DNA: TGCGCCAGCAGCTTGGCCGACAGGGCCGGCGGGGAGCTGTTTTTT. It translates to CASSLADRAGGELFF. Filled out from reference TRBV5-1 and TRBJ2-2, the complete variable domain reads KAGVTQTPRYLIKTRGQQVTLSCSPISGHRSVSWYQQTPGQGLQFLFEYFSETQRNKGNFPGRFSGRQFSNSRSEMNVSTLELGDSALYLCASSLADRAGGELFFGEGSRLTVL.

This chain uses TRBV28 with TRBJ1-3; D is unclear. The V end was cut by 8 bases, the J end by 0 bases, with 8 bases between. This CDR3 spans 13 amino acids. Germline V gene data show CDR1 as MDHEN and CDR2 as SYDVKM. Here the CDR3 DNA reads TGTGCCAGCGGGCGCCACTCTGGAAACACCATATATTTT. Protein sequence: CASGRHSGNTIYF.

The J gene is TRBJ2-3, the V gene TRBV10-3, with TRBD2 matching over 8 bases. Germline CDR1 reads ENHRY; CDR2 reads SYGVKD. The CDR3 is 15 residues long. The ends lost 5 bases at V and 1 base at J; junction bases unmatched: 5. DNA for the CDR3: TGTGCCATCAGTCGTAGCGGGGCGCGCACAGATACGCAGTATTTT. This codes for CAISRSGARTDTQYF.

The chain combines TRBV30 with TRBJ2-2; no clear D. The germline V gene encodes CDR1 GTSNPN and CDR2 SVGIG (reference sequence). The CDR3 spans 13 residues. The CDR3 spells CLASAWNTGELFF. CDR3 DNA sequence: TGTCTGGCGTCGGCGTGGAACACCGGGGAGCTGTTTTTT.

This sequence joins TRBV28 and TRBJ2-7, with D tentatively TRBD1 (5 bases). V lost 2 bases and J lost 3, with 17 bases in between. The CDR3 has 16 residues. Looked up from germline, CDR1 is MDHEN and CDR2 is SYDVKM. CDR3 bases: TGTGCCAGCAGTTTACCCCTCGATAAGGGGAACTACGAGCAGTACTTC. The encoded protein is CASSLPLDKGNYEQYF.

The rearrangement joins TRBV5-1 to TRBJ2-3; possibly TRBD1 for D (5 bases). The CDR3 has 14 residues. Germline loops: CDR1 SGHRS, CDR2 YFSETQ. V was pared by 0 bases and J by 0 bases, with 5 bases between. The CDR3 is CASSLGGSTDTQYF. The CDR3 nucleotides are TGCGCCAGCAGCTTGGGGGGCAGCACAGATACGCAGTATTTT.

This chain's CDR3 is CASRACLGQVIGNIQYF. CDR3 DNA: TGTGCCAGCCGCGCATGCCTCGGACAGGTAATTGGGAACATTCAGTACTTC. V gene TRBV7-9 combines with J gene TRBJ2-4; TRBD1 aligns across 7 bases. After removal of 8 bases from V and 7 bases from J, the junction contained 20 bases not matched to a gene. CDR3 length equals 17 residues. Per germline, CDR1 SEHNR and CDR2 FQNEAQ (reference sequence).

The CDR3 protein is CASSQVGRQETQYF. In nucleotides, the CDR3 is TGCGCCAGCAGCCAAGTTGGCAGACAAGAGACCCAGTACTTC. The genes are TRBV4-3 and TRBJ2-5; no clear D. CDR3 size: 14 residues. V was cut by 1 base and J by 2 bases, with 8 bases left in between. CDR1 and CDR2 (germline): LGHNA, YSLEER.

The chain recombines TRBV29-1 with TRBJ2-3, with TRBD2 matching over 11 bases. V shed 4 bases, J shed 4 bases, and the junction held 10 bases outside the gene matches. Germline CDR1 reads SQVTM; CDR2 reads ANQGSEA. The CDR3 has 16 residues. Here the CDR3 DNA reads TGCAGCGTTGGGGTTAGCGGGGGGGCAACGTCAGATACGCAGTATTTT. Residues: CSVGVSGGATSDTQYF.

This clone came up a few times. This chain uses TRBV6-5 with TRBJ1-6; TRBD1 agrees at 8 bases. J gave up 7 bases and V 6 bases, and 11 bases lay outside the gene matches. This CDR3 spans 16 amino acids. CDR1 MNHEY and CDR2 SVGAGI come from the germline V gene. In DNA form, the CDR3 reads TGTGCCAGCAGCTACCTTCGGACAGGGCTGAATTCACCCCTCCACTTT. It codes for CASSYLRTGLNSPLHF.

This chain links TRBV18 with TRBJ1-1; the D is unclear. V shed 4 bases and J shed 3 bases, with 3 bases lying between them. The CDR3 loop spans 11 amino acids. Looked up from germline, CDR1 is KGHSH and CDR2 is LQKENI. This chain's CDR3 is CASSLDTEAFF. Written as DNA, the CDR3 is TGTGCCAGCTCACTGGACACTGAAGCTTTCTTT. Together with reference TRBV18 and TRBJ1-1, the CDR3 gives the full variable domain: NAGVMQNPRHLVRRRGQEARLRCSPMKGHSHVYWYRQLPEEGLKFMVYLQKENIIDESGMPKERFSAEFPKEGPSILRIQQVVRGDSAAYFCASSLDTEAFFGQGTRLTVV.

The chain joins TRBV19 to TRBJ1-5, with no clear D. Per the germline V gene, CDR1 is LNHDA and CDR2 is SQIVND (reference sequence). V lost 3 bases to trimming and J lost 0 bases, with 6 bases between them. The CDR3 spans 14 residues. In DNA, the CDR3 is TGTGCCAGTAGTATGCGGGATAGCAATCAGCCCCAGCATTTT. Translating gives CASSMRDSNQPQHF.

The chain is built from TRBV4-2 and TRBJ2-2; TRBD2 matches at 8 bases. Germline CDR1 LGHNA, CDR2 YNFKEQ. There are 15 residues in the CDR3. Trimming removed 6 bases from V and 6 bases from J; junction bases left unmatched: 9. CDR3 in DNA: TGTGCCAGCAGGACGACCGGGGGGGCTTCCGGGGAGCTGTTTTTT. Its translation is CASRTTGGASGELFF.

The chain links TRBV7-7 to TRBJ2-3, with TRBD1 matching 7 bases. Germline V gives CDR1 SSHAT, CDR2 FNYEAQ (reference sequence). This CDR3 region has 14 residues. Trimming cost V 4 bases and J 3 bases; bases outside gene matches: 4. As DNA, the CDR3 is TGTGCCAGCAGCTCTGGGACAGCGACAGATACGCAGTATTTT. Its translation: CASSSGTATDTQYF.

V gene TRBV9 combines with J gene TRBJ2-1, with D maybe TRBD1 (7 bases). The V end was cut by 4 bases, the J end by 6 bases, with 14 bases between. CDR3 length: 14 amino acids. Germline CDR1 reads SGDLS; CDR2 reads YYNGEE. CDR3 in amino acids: CASSSRQGGNEQFF. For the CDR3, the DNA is TGTGCCAGCAGCTCCCGACAGGGAGGCAATGAGCAGTTCTTC.

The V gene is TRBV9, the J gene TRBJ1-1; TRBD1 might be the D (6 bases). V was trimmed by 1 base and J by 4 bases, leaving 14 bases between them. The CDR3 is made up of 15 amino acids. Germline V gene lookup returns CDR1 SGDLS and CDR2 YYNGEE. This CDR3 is CASSVRAGAGTEAFF. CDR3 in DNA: TGTGCCAGCAGCGTAAGAGCAGGGGCCGGCACTGAAGCTTTCTTT. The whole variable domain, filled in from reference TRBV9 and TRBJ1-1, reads DSGVTQTPKHLITATGQRVTLRCSPRSGDLSVYWYQQSLDQGLQFLIQYYNGEERAKGNILERFSAQQFPDLHSELNLSSLELGDSALYFCASSVRAGAGTEAFFGQGTRLTVV.

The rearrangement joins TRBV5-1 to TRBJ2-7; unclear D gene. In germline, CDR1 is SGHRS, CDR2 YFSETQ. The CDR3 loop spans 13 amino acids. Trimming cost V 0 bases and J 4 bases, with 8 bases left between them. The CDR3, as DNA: TGCGCCAGCAGCTTGGAGGGCCCTTACGAGCAGTACTTC. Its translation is CASSLEGPYEQYF.

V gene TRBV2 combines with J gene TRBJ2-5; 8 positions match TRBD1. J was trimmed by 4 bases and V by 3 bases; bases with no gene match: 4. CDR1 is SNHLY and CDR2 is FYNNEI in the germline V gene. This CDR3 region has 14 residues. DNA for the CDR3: TGTGCCAGCAGTGACAGGGGGCGGAGAGAGACCCAGTACTTC. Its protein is CASSDRGRRETQYF.

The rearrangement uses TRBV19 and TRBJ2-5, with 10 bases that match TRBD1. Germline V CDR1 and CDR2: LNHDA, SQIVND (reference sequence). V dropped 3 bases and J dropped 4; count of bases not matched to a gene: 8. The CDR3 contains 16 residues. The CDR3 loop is CASSIPRTGGSETQYF. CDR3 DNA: TGTGCCAGTAGTATCCCCAGGACAGGGGGGTCAGAGACCCAGTACTTC.

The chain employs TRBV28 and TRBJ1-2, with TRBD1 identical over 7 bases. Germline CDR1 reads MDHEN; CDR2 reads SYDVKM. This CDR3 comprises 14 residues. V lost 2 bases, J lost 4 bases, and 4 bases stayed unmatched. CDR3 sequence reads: CASSLAGQIYGYTF. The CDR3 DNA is TGTGCCAGCAGTTTAGCGGGACAGATCTATGGCTACACCTTC.

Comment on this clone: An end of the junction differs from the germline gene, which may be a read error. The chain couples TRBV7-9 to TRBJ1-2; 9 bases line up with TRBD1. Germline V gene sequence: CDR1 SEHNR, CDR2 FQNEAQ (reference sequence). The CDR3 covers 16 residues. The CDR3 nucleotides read TGTGCCAGCAGCTCAATCGACAGGGGGGTTTCGGATGGCTATACCTTC. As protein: CASSSIDRGVSDGYTF.

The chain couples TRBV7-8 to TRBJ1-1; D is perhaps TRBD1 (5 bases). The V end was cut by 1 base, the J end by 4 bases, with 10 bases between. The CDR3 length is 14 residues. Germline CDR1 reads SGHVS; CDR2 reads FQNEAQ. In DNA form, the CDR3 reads TGTGCCAGCAGCTTAGATTGGGGGGGCACTGAAGCTTTCTTT. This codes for CASSLDWGGTEAFF.

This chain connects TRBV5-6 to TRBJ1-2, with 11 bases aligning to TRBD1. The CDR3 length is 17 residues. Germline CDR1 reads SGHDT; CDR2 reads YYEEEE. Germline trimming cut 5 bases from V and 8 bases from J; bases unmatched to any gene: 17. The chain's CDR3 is CASRRTGGGERSRGYTF. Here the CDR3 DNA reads TGTGCCAGCAGGCGGACAGGGGGCGGCGAACGGTCGCGGGGCTACACCTTC.

Written as DNA, the CDR3 is TGTGCCAGCAGCTTAGTGGGACCCACCAACACCGGGGAGCTGTTTTTT. Its translation: CASSLVGPTNTGELFF. The chain couples TRBV7-2 to TRBJ2-2, with D possibly being TRBD1 or TRBD2 (5 bases each). The CDR3 sequence is 16 residues long. Germline V gene data show CDR1 as SGHTA and CDR2 as FQGNSA. V was shortened by 1 base and J by 2 bases, with 11 bases between the two germline ends. The full variable domain, with the rest looked up from reference TRBV7-2 and TRBJ2-2, is GAGVSQSPSNKVTEKGKDVELRCDPISGHTALYWYRQSLGQGLEFLIYFQGNSAPDKSGLPSDRFSAERTGGSVSTLTIQRTQQEDSAVYLCASSLVGPTNTGELFFGEGSRLTVL.

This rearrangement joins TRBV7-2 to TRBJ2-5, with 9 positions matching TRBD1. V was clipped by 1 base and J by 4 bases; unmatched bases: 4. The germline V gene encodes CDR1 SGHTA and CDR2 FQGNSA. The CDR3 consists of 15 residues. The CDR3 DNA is TGTGCCAGCAGCTTAGTCAGGGGACAGGGAGAGACCCAGTACTTC. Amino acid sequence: CASSLVRGQGETQYF.

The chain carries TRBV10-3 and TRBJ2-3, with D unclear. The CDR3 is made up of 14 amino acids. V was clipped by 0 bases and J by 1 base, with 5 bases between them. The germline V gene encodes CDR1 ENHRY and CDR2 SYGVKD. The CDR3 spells CAISESTGTDTQYF. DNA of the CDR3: TGTGCCATCAGTGAGTCGACGGGCACAGATACGCAGTATTTT.

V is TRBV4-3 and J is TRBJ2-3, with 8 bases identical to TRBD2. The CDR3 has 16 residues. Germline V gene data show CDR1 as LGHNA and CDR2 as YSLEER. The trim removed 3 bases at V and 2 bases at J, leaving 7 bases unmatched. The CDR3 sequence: CASSHLLAASTDTQYF. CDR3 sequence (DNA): TGCGCCAGCAGCCATCTACTAGCGGCGTCCACAGATACGCAGTATTTT.

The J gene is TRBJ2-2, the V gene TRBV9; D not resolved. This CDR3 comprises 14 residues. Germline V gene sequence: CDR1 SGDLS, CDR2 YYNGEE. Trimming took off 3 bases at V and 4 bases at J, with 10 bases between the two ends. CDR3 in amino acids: CASSERTGTGELFF. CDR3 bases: TGTGCCAGCAGCGAGAGGACGGGCACCGGGGAGCTGTTTTTT.

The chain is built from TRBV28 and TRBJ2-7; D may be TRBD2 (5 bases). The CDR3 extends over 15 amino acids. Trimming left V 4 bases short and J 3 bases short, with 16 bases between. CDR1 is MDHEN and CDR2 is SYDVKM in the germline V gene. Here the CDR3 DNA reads TGTGCCAGCAGTTCCCCCGGACTGACCCGCTACGAGCAGTACTTC. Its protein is CASSSPGLTRYEQYF.